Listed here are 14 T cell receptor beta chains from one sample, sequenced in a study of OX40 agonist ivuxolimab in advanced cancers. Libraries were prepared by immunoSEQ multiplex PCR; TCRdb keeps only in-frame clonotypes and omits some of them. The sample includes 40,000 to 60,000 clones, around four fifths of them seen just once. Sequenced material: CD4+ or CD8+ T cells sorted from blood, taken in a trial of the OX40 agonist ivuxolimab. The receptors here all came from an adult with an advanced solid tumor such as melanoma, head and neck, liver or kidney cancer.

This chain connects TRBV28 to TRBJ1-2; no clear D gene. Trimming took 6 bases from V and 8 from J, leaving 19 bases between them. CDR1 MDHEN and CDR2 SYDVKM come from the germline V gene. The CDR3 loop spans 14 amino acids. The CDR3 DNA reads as TGTGCCAGCAGCACTACTAGGACCTTTCGGGGCTACACCTTC. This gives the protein CASSTTRTFRGYTF.

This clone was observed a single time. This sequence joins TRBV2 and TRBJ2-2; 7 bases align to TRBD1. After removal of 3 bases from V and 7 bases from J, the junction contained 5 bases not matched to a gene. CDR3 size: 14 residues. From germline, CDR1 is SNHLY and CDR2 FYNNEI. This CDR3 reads CASSDRGLGGELFF. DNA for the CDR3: TGTGCCAGCAGTGATAGGGGGCTAGGCGGGGAGCTGTTTTTT.

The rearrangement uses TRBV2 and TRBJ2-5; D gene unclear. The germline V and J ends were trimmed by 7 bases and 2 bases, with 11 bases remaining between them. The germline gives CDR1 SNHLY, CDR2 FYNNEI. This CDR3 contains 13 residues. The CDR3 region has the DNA TGTGCCAGCACCCTAAGTAGGCAAGAGACCCAGTACTTC. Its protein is CASTLSRQETQYF.

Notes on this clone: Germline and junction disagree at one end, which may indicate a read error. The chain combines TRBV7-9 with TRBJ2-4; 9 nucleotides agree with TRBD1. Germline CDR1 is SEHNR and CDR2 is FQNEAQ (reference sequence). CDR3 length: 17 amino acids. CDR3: CASSLAGTGMGKNIQYF. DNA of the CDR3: TGTGCCAGCAGCCTAGCCGGGACAGGGATGGGCAAAAACATTCAGTACTTC.

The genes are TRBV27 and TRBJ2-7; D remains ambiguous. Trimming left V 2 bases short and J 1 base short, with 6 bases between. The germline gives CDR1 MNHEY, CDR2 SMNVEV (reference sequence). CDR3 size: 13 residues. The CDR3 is CASSLKLSYEQYF. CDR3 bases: TGTGCCAGCAGTTTAAAGTTGTCCTACGAGCAGTACTTC.

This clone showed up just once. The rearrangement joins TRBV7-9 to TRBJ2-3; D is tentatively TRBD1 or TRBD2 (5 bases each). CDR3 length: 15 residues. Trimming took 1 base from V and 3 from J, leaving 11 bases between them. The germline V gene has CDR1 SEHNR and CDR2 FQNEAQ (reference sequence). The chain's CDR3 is CASSLVGEGTDTQYF. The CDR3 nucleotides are TGTGCCAGCAGCTTAGTGGGGGAAGGGACAGATACGCAGTATTTT.

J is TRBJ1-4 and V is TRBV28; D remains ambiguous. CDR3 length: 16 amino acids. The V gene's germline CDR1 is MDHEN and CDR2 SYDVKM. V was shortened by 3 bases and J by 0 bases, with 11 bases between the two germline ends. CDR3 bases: TGTGCCAGCAGTTTCTCCCAGGCAGCAACTAATGAAAAACTGTTTTTT. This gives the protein CASSFSQAATNEKLFF.

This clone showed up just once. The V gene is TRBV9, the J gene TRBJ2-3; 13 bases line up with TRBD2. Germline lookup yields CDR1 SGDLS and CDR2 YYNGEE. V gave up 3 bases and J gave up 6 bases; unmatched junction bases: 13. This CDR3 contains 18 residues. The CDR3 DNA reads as TGTGCCAGCAGCGAAGGACTAGCGGGAGCGGTGGGCCAGGATACGCAGTATTTT. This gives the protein CASSEGLAGAVGQDTQYF.

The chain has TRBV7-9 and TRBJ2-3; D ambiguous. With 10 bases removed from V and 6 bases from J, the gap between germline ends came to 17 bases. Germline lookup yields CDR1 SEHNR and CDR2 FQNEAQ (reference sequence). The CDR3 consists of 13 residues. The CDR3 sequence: CATQTSGTDTQYF. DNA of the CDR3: TGTGCCACCCAAACTTCGGGTACGGATACGCAGTATTTT.

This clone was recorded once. CDR3: CASSLSPVSYEQYF. The CDR3 bases are TGTGCCAGCAGCCTTTCCCCAGTCTCCTACGAGCAGTACTTC. This chain joins TRBV7-2 and TRBJ2-7; D gene ambiguous. Deletions cut 5 bases from V and 0 bases from J, with 11 bases between. The CDR3 spans 14 residues. The germline V gene encodes CDR1 SGHTA and CDR2 FQGNSA.

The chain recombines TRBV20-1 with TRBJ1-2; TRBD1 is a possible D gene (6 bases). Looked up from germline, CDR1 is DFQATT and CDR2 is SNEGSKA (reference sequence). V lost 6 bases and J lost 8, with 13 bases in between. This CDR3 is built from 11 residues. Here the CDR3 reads CSADSVEGYTF. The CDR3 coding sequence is TGCAGTGCGGACAGTGTTGAGGGCTACACCTTC.

The CDR3, as DNA: TGTGCCAGCAGCTTGGTGTTAGGAGGGGAAGCTTTCTTT. It encodes CASSLVLGGEAFF. The V gene is TRBV5-8, the J gene TRBJ1-1, with D unclear. This CDR3 is built from 13 residues. CDR1 and CDR2 from the germline V gene are SGHTS and YDEGEE. V gave up 0 bases and J gave up 8 bases, with 11 bases separating them.

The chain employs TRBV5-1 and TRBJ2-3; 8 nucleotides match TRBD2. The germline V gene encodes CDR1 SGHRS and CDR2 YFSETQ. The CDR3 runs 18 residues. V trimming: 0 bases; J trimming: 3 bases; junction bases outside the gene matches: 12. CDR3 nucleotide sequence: TGCGCCAGCAGCTTGGACGGGGTGACTAGCGTAAATACAGATACGCAGTATTTT. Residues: CASSLDGVTSVNTDTQYF.

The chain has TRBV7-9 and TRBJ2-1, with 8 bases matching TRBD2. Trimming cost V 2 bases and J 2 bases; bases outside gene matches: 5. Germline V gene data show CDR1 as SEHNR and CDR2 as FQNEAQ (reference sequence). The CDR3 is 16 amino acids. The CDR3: CASSLIAGLTYNEQFF. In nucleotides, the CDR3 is TGTGCCAGCAGCTTAATAGCGGGACTAACCTACAATGAGCAGTTCTTC.